These 14 T cell receptor beta chains were sequenced from one sample in a study of beta chain features in type 1 diabetes. All of the isolated RNA was reverse transcribed, so expressed TCRB transcripts were sequenced. The protocol was immunoSEQ multiplex PCR, while the TCRdb copy is restricted to in-frame clones and leaves out a portion. The data contain approximately 380,000 clones, over 12% of them singletons. The specimen sequenced was naive CD4+ T cells from blood. All receptors derive from a woman aged 18-29 years in good health.

This clone was picked up a small number of times. Other nucleotide sequences in the sample specify the same CDR3. The gene calls are TRBV7-2 and TRBJ2-5, with a weak D call TRBD2 (5 bases). The CDR3 contains 14 residues. Germline CDR1 SGHTA, CDR2 FQGNSA. Trimming removed 0 bases from V and 4 bases from J, with 9 bases in between. CDR3 protein: CASSLAGAGETQYF. For the CDR3, the DNA is TGTGCCAGCAGCTTAGCGGGAGCAGGAGAGACCCAGTACTTC. The complete variable domain, with remaining parts taken from reference TRBV7-2 and TRBJ2-5, reads GAGVSQSPSNKVTEKGKDVELRCDPISGHTALYWYRQSLGQGLEFLIYFQGNSAPDKSGLPSDRFSAERTGGSVSTLTIQRTQQEDSAVYLCASSLAGAGETQYFGPGTRLLVL.

This clone was counted between two and nine times. This chain links TRBV4-3 with TRBJ2-7; D is uncertain. V was clipped by 0 bases and J by 3 bases, with 6 bases between them. From germline, CDR1 is LGHNA and CDR2 YSLEER. This CDR3 is built from 13 residues. The CDR3 DNA is TGCGCCAGCAGCCAAGATGGGCGCTACGAGCAGTACTTC. This encodes CASSQDGRYEQYF.

This clone was seen only a few times. V usage is TRBV5-1 and J usage is TRBJ2-7; 7 nucleotides match TRBD1. The ends lost 4 bases at V and 3 bases at J; junction bases unmatched: 7. The CDR3 extends over 14 amino acids. Germline V gene lookup returns CDR1 SGHRS and CDR2 YFSETQ. DNA for the CDR3: TGCGCCAGCAGCCCCGATGGGACAGTCTACGAGCAGTACTTC. Translated: CASSPDGTVYEQYF.

V and J are TRBV4-2 and TRBJ2-6; the match to TRBD2 covers 14 bases. This CDR3 contains 18 residues. The V gene end was trimmed by 4 bases and the J gene end by 5 bases; junction bases not matched to a gene: 7. Germline lookup yields CDR1 LGHNA and CDR2 YNFKEQ. The CDR3 loop is CASSLGLAGGSRANVLTF. The DNA for the CDR3 is TGTGCCAGCAGCCTCGGACTAGCGGGAGGCTCAAGGGCCAACGTCCTGACTTTC.

The sample holds a few counts of this clone. The chain is built from TRBV27 and TRBJ2-5, with a tentative D call TRBD1 (5 bases). Germline V gene lookup returns CDR1 MNHEY and CDR2 SMNVEV (reference sequence). CDR3 length: 13 residues. Trimming stripped 5 bases from V and 5 bases from J, with 12 bases between. The CDR3 here is CASSRRPGETQYF. For the CDR3, the DNA is TGTGCCAGCAGTCGCCGCCCAGGGGAGACCCAGTACTTC.

This clone was observed a few times. The chain employs TRBV5-4 and TRBJ2-5, with 7 nucleotides matching TRBD2. The CDR3 totals 15 residues. The germline gives CDR1 SGHNT, CDR2 YYREEE (reference sequence). J was trimmed by 5 bases and V by 0 bases; bases with no gene match: 7. CDR3 loop: CASSLVGLPGETQYF. CDR3 DNA sequence: TGTGCCAGCAGCTTGGTGGGACTACCGGGGGAGACCCAGTACTTC.

V usage is TRBV7-8 and J usage is TRBJ2-1; the match to TRBD1 covers 7 bases. CDR1 SGHVS and CDR2 FQNEAQ come from the germline V gene. The CDR3 is made up of 19 amino acids. Trimming at V came to 2 bases and at J to 0 bases, leaving 13 bases not matched to a gene. DNA for the CDR3: TGTGCCAGCAGCTTACCCGTAGGGGGCGGTTTGGGCTCCTACAATGAGCAGTTCTTC. Translation: CASSLPVGGGLGSYNEQFF.

The chain couples TRBV30 to TRBJ1-5, with D possibly matching TRBD1 (6 bases). CDR1 is GTSNPN, CDR2 SVGIG, per germline (reference sequence). The CDR3 covers 13 residues. V lost 0 bases and J 7 bases, leaving 10 bases between the germline ends. DNA for the CDR3: TGTGCCTGGAGTGTACAGGGAAGACAGCCCCAGCATTTT. Amino acids: CAWSVQGRQPQHF.

This clone came up a few times. The chain uses TRBV7-2 and TRBJ1-5; possibly TRBD1 for D (5 bases). CDR1 and CDR2 from the germline V gene are SGHTA and FQGNSA. The CDR3 totals 13 residues. Trimming removed 8 bases at V and 2 bases at J, with 10 bases between. The DNA for the CDR3 is TGTGCCAGCGCCGGGGGGGGCAATCAGCCCCAGCATTTT. It encodes CASAGGGNQPQHF.

V gene TRBV4-2 combines with J gene TRBJ2-1; 10 bases match TRBD2. The CDR3 is 15 residues long. The germline CDR1 and CDR2 sequences are LGHNA and YNFKEQ. With 4 bases clipped from V and 2 bases from J, the junction kept 2 bases outside the gene matches. CDR3 sequence (DNA): TGTGCCAGCAGCCCCGGGACTAGCGCCTACAATGAGCAGTTCTTC. This codes for CASSPGTSAYNEQFF.

The chain joins TRBV23-1 to TRBJ2-7; 7 bases match TRBD1. TRBV23-1 is assigned to the ORF class and has an uncertain function. V gave up 6 bases and J gave up 6 bases; unmatched junction bases: 8. The CDR3 has 13 amino acids. CDR3 sequence (DNA): TGCGCCAGCAGCCAAGGACAGGCGTGCGAGCAGTACTTC. Amino acid sequence: CASSQGQACEQYF.

The V and J genes are TRBV18 and TRBJ2-7; D not resolved. V gave up 6 bases and J gave up 2 bases, with 14 bases separating them. The germline V gene has CDR1 KGHSH and CDR2 LQKENI. The CDR3 has 14 residues. The CDR3 sequence is CASSTRGTTYEQYF. Written as DNA, the CDR3 is TGTGCCAGCTCCACGCGCGGTACCACCTACGAGCAGTACTTC.

In its sample, this clone was seen a few times. The chain combines TRBV29-1 with TRBJ2-1; no definite D call. The V and J ends lost 0 bases and 4 bases respectively, with 7 bases between them. Germline CDR1 reads SQVTM; CDR2 reads ANQGSEA. This CDR3 has 13 residues. The DNA for the CDR3 is TGCAGCGTTGAAGAGGTAGTTTACAATGAGCAGTTCTTC. Protein: CSVEEVVYNEQFF.

This clone has a handful of counts. The V call is TRBV19, the J call TRBJ2-6, with 7 positions matching TRBD1. The CDR3 has 17 residues. Trimming took 3 bases from V and 0 from J; bases not matched to a gene: 5. Germline V CDR1 and CDR2: LNHDA, SQIVND (reference sequence). CDR3 coding DNA: TGTGCCAGTAGTATTATAAGACAGGGCTCTGGGGCCAACGTCCTGACTTTC. It is translated as CASSIIRQGSGANVLTF.